The clone carrying this T cell receptor (beta chain) was detected many times. Germline CDR1 reads MNHNS; CDR2 reads SASEGT. The V and J ends lost 2 bases and 5 bases respectively, with 15 bases between them. CDR3 size: 15 residues. RNA transcripts yielded amplified TCR beta CDR3 regions. When the TCR CDR3 underwent first-round RT-PCR, the HTBI primer set was used. MiXCR, run by TCRdb on the multiplex PCR reads, gives a single entry per CDR3 protein. The table includes a few hundred thousand distinct CDR3 sequences, roughly 16% detected once. This record comes from a study of T cells in Graves' hyperthyroidism and ophthalmopathy.

Sequenced: blood. The chain combines TRBV6-1 with TRBJ2-5, with D possibly called TRBD1 or TRBD2 (6 bases each). The TCR comes from a woman aged 30 to 39 with Graves' ophthalmopathy. CDR3 sequence reads: CASSETGRTGETQYF. In nucleotides, the CDR3 is TGTGCCAGCAGTGAAACAGGGAGGACGGGGGAGACCCAGTACTTC.